One TCR beta chain is described in this entry. Its antigen is still unknown. Germline-derived CDR1 and CDR2 are SQVTM and ANQGSEA. The CDR3 runs to 15 residues. Trimming took off 4 bases at V and 3 bases at J, with 17 bases between the two ends. Before extraction, the whole blood was not fractionated, and total RNA was taken from it. Unique molecular identifiers were attached to individual cDNA molecules during library preparation. Study processing details: There were a median of around 97,000 TCRs per sample, with a range from about 23,224 to 750,000. In TCRdb, the 5' RACE reads were re-called with MiXCR into one record per CDR3 protein. These V and J calls rely on TCRdb rather than the paper's analysis. The repertoire includes fewer than 150,000 distinct CDR3 sequences, approximately 19% of them detected once, and around 2.8% sits in the top ten. The sample originates from a study of human T cells and chemical hapten exposure. Study information: Slight volume differences across pooled libraries mainly accounted for varying per-sample TCR yields.

General observations from the study: With regard to DPC sensitization, TCRs above 1 in 1000 frequency did not change.

The TCR sequence derives from a human donor in good health. V usage is TRBV29-1 and J usage is TRBJ2-3; TRBD1 is a possible D gene (6 bases). The CDR3 DNA reads as TGCAGCGTTGGGGCGACAGGTAGTGGTACAGATACGCAGTATTTT. Residues: CSVGATGSGTDTQYF.